Listed below are T cell receptor beta chains from one sample, sequenced in a study of Ad26.COV2.S vaccination and SARS-CoV-2 variants. The method was immunoSEQ multiplex PCR; TCRdb's version includes in-frame clones alone and lacks a portion of them. The sample contains 200,000 to 250,000 clones, 70% to 90% of which appear only once. The source was peripheral blood, collected in a trial of Ad26.COV2.S vaccine versus placebo. The receptors come from a person aged 18-65 years who received the Ad26.COV2.S COVID-19 vaccine or a placebo. CDR3s include the opening cysteine and the closing phenylalanine or tryptophan. The D gene is left open where the match is weak. Clone size appears in some rows only: once, few, many, or a class for an expanded clone.

j_gene,d_gene,abundance,v_gene,CDR3aa,CDR3nt
TRBJ1-6,TRBD1,NA,TRBV5-4,CASSLGGQGLSSPLHF,TGTGCCAGCAGCTTGGGCGGACAGGGCCTTAGTTCACCCCTCCACTTT
TRBJ2-1,TRBD2,once,TRBV27,CASSFGGRANGYNEQFF,TGTGCCAGCAGTTTTGGGGGGAGGGCCAACGGATACAATGAGCAGTTCTTC
TRBJ1-5,NA,few,TRBV6-5,CASSPSDPRNQPQHF,TGTGCCAGCAGTCCCTCGGACCCTCGCAATCAGCCCCAGCATTTT
TRBJ1-2,NA,NA,TRBV12-3/TRBV12-4,CASSFGAGCTF,TGTGCCAGCAGTTTTGGGGCAGGGTGCACCTTC
TRBJ2-2,NA,NA,TRBV18,CASSPRQGDFTGELFF,TGTGCCAGCTCACCACGGCAGGGGGACTTCACCGGGGAGCTGTTTTTT
TRBJ1-1,NA,NA,TRBV7-3,CASSLTGGGRAFF,TGTGCCAGCAGCTTAACGGGTGGGGGTCGGGCTTTCTTT
TRBJ2-7,NA,few,TRBV5-4,CASRSEGVVNEQYF,TGTGCCAGCAGGTCAGAGGGGGTTGTCAACGAGCAGTACTTC
TRBJ2-5,TRBD2,NA,TRBV11-2,CASSLEVGRGTQYF,TGTGCCAGCAGCTTAGAGGTGGGGAGGGGGACCCAGTACTTC
TRBJ2-2,NA,NA,TRBV7-5,CARSLGASGFEGGELFF,TGTGCCAGAAGCTTAGGGGCTAGCGGGTTCGAGGGCGGGGAGCTGTTTTTT
TRBJ2-1,NA,NA,TRBV6-5,CASSRDSYNEQFF,TGTGCCAGCAGTAGAGACAGTTACAATGAGCAGTTCTTC
TRBJ2-2,TRBD1,NA,TRBV7-2,CASSLVAGGNTGELFF,TGTGCCAGCAGCTTAGTCGCAGGGGGAAACACCGGGGAGCTGTTTTTT
TRBJ2-1,NA,NA,TRBV5-6,CASSFGQFYNEQFF,TGTGCCAGCAGCTTCGGACAATTCTACAATGAGCAGTTCTTC
TRBJ2-3,TRBD2,NA,TRBV7-2,CASSEDSSGSYSTDTQYF,TGTGCCAGCAGCGAGGATTCTAGCGGGAGCTATAGCACAGATACGCAGTATTTT
TRBJ2-3,NA,NA,TRBV7-3,CASSLRQSTDTQYF,TGTGCCAGCAGCTTAAGACAGTCAACAGATACGCAGTATTTT
TRBJ1-2,NA,NA,TRBV5-1,CASSLETGGYTF,TGCGCCAGCAGCTTGGAGACAGGTGGCTACACCTTC
TRBJ2-5,NA,once,TRBV5-1,CASSPEQGPAEETQYF,TGCGCCAGCAGCCCGGAACAGGGTCCCGCGGAAGAGACCCAGTACTTC
TRBJ2-5,TRBD1,NA,TRBV5-3,CARRGQAYQETQYF,TGTGCCAGAAGGGGACAGGCGTACCAAGAGACCCAGTACTTC
TRBJ1-2,NA,NA,TRBV24-1,CATLNTGMDGYTF,TGTGCCACCTTAAATACAGGGATGGATGGCTACACCTTC
TRBJ2-3,NA,NA,TRBV19,CASSIGVGGYTPDTQYF,TGTGCCAGTAGTATTGGGGTGGGGGGCTATACTCCAGATACGCAGTATTTT
TRBJ2-7,TRBD1,NA,TRBV19,CASSTQGAINEQYF,TGTGCCAGTAGTACACAGGGGGCGATAAACGAGCAGTACTTC
TRBJ2-1,NA,NA,TRBV5-6,CASRYRVAGSQFF,TGTGCCAGCAGGTACAGGGTGGCTGGGTCGCAGTTCTTC
TRBJ2-5,TRBD1,NA,TRBV2,CASSRTGQETQYF,TGTGCCAGCAGTCGGACAGGGCAAGAGACCCAGTACTTC
TRBJ1-2,TRBD1,NA,TRBV6-5,CASSKDRLANYGYTF,TGTGCCAGCAGTAAGGACAGGCTAGCTAACTATGGCTACACCTTC
TRBJ2-1,NA,NA,TRBV7-2,CASSATGSGGEQFF,TGTGCCAGCAGCGCGACCGGGAGCGGCGGTGAGCAGTTCTTC
TRBJ1-2,NA,NA,TRBV6-6,CASSDFGQIYGYTF,TGTGCCAGCAGTGACTTTGGACAGATCTATGGCTACACCTTC
TRBJ1-2,TRBD1,NA,TRBV19,CASSPGGQGAAQFTNYGYTF,TGTGCCAGTAGTCCGGGGGGACAGGGGGCGGCCCAATTCACCAACTATGGCTACACCTTC
TRBJ1-6,NA,once,TRBV15,CATSRDGGDNSPLHF,TGTGCCACCAGCAGAGATGGAGGGGACAATTCACCCCTCCACTTT
TRBJ2-1,TRBD2,few,TRBV29-1,CSVEVGTSGHNEQFF,TGCAGCGTTGAAGTTGGAACTAGCGGGCACAATGAGCAGTTCTTC
TRBJ2-5,NA,NA,TRBV6-5,CASSPARQMQETQYF,TGTGCCAGCAGCCCCGCCCGGCAGATGCAAGAGACCCAGTACTTC
TRBJ2-2,TRBD1,few,TRBV10-3,CAISRKTGPNTGELFF,TGTGCCATCAGCCGCAAGACAGGGCCGAACACCGGGGAGCTGTTTTTT
TRBJ2-5,TRBD2,NA,TRBV6-5,CASSYSASGSQETQYF,TGTGCCAGCAGTTACTCCGCTAGCGGGAGCCAAGAGACCCAGTACTTC
TRBJ2-3,NA,NA,TRBV7-2,CASSLRGEWSTDTQYF,TGTGCCAGCAGCTTAAGAGGGGAGTGGAGCACAGATACGCAGTATTTT
TRBJ2-7,TRBD2,NA,TRBV29-1,CSVLLAGVYEQYF,TGCAGCGTGCTGCTAGCGGGAGTCTACGAGCAGTACTTC
TRBJ2-5,TRBD2,NA,TRBV25-1,CASSEYLPLAGGKTQYF,TGTGCCAGCAGTGAATACCTCCCGCTAGCGGGGGGAAAGACCCAGTACTTC
TRBJ2-7,NA,NA,TRBV28,CASQDGGQSSYEQYF,TGTGCCAGTCAGGATGGGGGGCAGAGCTCCTACGAGCAGTACTTC
TRBJ1-2,NA,NA,TRBV6-5,CASSYSRASNYGYTF,TGTGCCAGCAGTTACTCGAGGGCCTCAAACTATGGCTACACCTTC
TRBJ2-7,NA,NA,TRBV5-1,CASRDLRDQPGEQYF,TGCGCCAGCAGAGATCTCCGGGACCAGCCTGGCGAGCAGTACTTC
TRBJ2-5,TRBD2,many,TRBV27,CASSLTAPSGGQETQYF,TGTGCCAGCAGTTTGACGGCGCCTAGCGGGGGGCAAGAGACCCAGTACTTC
TRBJ1-4,NA,NA,TRBV2,CASSLRDPYEKLFF,TGTGCCAGCAGCCTGCGGGACCCTTATGAAAAACTGTTTTTT
TRBJ1-5,NA,once,TRBV28,CASSIQENSNQPQHF,TGTGCCAGCAGTATACAGGAGAATAGCAATCAGCCCCAGCATTTT
TRBJ1-5,NA,NA,TRBV19,CASKDNHRGEQPQHF,TGTGCCAGTAAAGACAACCATCGAGGCGAACAGCCCCAGCATTTT
TRBJ1-5,NA,NA,TRBV27,CASRRTPNQPQHF,TGTGCCAGCAGAAGGACACCCAATCAGCCCCAGCATTTT
TRBJ1-3,NA,NA,TRBV14,CASSQIRAGNTIYF,TGTGCCAGCAGCCAAATCAGGGCTGGAAACACCATATATTTT
TRBJ1-2,TRBD1,NA,TRBV6-2/TRBV6-3,CASSSWTGALYGYTF,TGTGCCAGCAGTTCCTGGACAGGAGCCCTCTATGGCTACACCTTC
TRBJ2-3,NA,NA,TRBV6-5,CASSQDGLRDTQYF,TGTGCCAGCAGCCAGGACGGACTAAGGGATACGCAGTATTTT
TRBJ1-2,TRBD1,NA,TRBV10-3,CATLNRDRGVGDYGYTF,TGTGCCACCCTGAACCGGGACAGAGGTGTGGGAGACTATGGCTACACCTTC
TRBJ1-6,NA,NA,TRBV10-2,CASSEMRSSDSPLHF,TGCGCCAGCAGTGAGATGAGGAGCAGTGATTCACCCCTCCACTTT
TRBJ1-2,NA,NA,TRBV12-3/TRBV12-4,CASSLKGYGYTF,TGTGCCAGCAGTTTGAAGGGCTATGGCTACACCTTC
TRBJ1-1,NA,NA,TRBV7-2,CASSLAPKPTEAFF,TGTGCCAGCAGCTTAGCTCCGAAGCCCACTGAAGCTTTCTTT
TRBJ2-1,TRBD2,NA,TRBV15,CATSRERGDYNEQFF,TGTGCCACCAGCAGAGAGCGGGGGGACTACAATGAGCAGTTCTTC
TRBJ2-2,NA,NA,TRBV12-3/TRBV12-4,CASSLEHTGELFF,TGTGCCAGCAGTTTGGAGCACACCGGGGAGCTGTTTTTT
TRBJ2-4,TRBD2,NA,TRBV7-2,CASSKETSGTRAKNIQYF,TGTGCCAGCAGCAAAGAGACTAGCGGGACGAGGGCCAAAAACATTCAGTACTTC
TRBJ2-1,TRBD2,NA,TRBV5-4,CASSLGIPGTSSGYNEQFF,TGTGCCAGCAGCTTGGGCATCCCGGGGACTAGCTCAGGGTACAATGAGCAGTTCTTC
TRBJ1-2,NA,few,TRBV7-9,CASSPPGAHGYTF,TGTGCCAGCAGCCCACCAGGGGCCCATGGCTACACCTTC
TRBJ1-1,NA,NA,TRBV7-9,CASSLAEGKDTEAFF,TGTGCCAGCAGCTTAGCGGAGGGTAAGGACACTGAAGCTTTCTTT